Each of the 6 T cell receptor beta chains below was sequenced from the same sample in a study of control samples from healthy donors and cancer patients. Sequencing used immunoSEQ multiplex PCR; TCRdb keeps in-frame clones, though not all of them. This table holds 84,000 or so clones, around 91% found once. Sequencing input: blood. These receptors all come from a man aged 25-45 years in good health.

The chain joins TRBV29-1 to TRBJ2-7; D possibly corresponds to TRBD1 (5 bases). V was shortened by 7 bases and J by 2 bases, with 15 bases between the two germline ends. This CDR3 is 13 amino acids long. Germline loops: CDR1 SQVTM, CDR2 ANQGSEA. The CDR3 DNA reads as TGCAGCGCCGCCCGTGGCAGGGCCTACGAGCAGTACTTC. This encodes CSAARGRAYEQYF.

This sequence joins TRBV7-9 and TRBJ2-7, with 11 bases matching TRBD2. The germline V gene has CDR1 SEHNR and CDR2 FQNEAQ (reference sequence). There are 16 residues in the CDR3. V was clipped by 5 bases and J by 2 bases; unmatched bases: 8. CDR3 nucleotide sequence: TGTGCCAGCAGCCTACGTAGCGGGAGGGCCCCCTACGAGCAGTACTTC. Amino acids: CASSLRSGRAPYEQYF.

The J gene is TRBJ1-4, the V gene TRBV28; D uncertain. V was pared by 1 base and J by 8 bases, with 5 bases between. Germline V gene lookup returns CDR1 MDHEN and CDR2 SYDVKM. This CDR3 has 12 residues. This CDR3 is CASSLSAEKLFF. DNA of the CDR3: TGTGCCAGCAGTTTATCAGCGGAAAAACTGTTTTTT.

This rearrangement joins TRBV6-1 to TRBJ2-1; 10 nucleotides match TRBD2. The CDR3 consists of 15 residues. The V and J ends lost 1 base and 6 bases, in that order; junction bases with no gene match: 3. Per germline, CDR1 MNHNS and CDR2 SASEGT. The CDR3 protein is CASSEEIAGGNEQFF. The CDR3 DNA is TGTGCCAGCAGTGAAGAGATAGCGGGAGGCAATGAGCAGTTCTTC.

This chain joins TRBV6-6 and TRBJ1-2, with TRBD1 as a possible D gene (5 bases). CDR1 is MNHNY, CDR2 SVGAGI, per germline (reference sequence). The CDR3 runs 11 residues. V was trimmed by 5 bases and J by 10 bases, leaving 11 bases between them. The chain's CDR3 is CASSRDSVYTF. DNA of the CDR3: TGTGCCAGCAGTCGGGACTCCGTCTACACCTTC.

The CDR3 DNA is TGTGCCACCAGCAGGGGCAGAACAGCAACTAATGAAAAACTGTTTTTT. Protein: CATSRGRTATNEKLFF. The V call is TRBV15, the J call TRBJ1-4; D ambiguous. The CDR3 has 16 residues. The germline gives CDR1 LNHNV, CDR2 YYDKDF (reference sequence). Between the trimmed V and J ends, which lost 3 bases and 0 bases, there was a span of 11 bases.